The 7 T cell receptor beta chains given below trace back to one sample, sequenced in a study of blood T cells in healthy people across ages. A J-beta primer mix and a sample-barcoded 5' primer were used in a second PCR of roughly 6 to 11 cycles. MiXCR was run by TCRdb on the 5' RACE reads, yielding one entry per CDR3 protein. This sample has around 800,000 distinct CDR3 sequences, with 46% found just once. The source material was blood. These TCRs come from an elderly man in good health.

This chain connects TRBV12-3 or TRBV12-4 to TRBJ2-7; D possibly uses TRBD1 or TRBD2 (6 bases each). The ends were cut back, 5 bases at V and 5 bases at J, with 19 bases in the middle. The CDR3 extends over 15 amino acids. This CDR3 reads CASSAEGGRVHEQYF. The CDR3 DNA is TGTGCCAGCAGTGCAGAGGGGGGTCGCGTCCACGAGCAGTACTTC.

V and J are TRBV7-2 and TRBJ2-2; D perhaps matches TRBD1 (7 bases). The V and J ends lost 5 bases and 5 bases respectively, with 15 bases between them. Germline V gene lookup returns CDR1 SGHTA and CDR2 FQGNSA. The CDR3 has 15 amino acids. CDR3 nucleotide sequence: TGTGCCAGCAGCCTGCAGGGGGGAAGGACCGGGGAGCTGTTTTTT. It is translated as CASSLQGGRTGELFF.

This clonotype was detected ten times or more. This chain joins TRBV7-2 and TRBJ2-1; D is unresolved. This CDR3 contains 13 residues. Germline-derived CDR1 and CDR2 are SGHTA and FQGNSA. V was shortened by 2 bases and J by 2 bases, with 4 bases between the two germline ends. CDR3 loop: CASSLKAYNEQFF. The CDR3 bases are TGTGCCAGCAGCTTAAAGGCCTACAATGAGCAGTTCTTC.

This clonotype has more than one count but fewer than ten. The J gene is TRBJ1-1, the V gene TRBV4-2; D is possibly TRBD1 (5 bases). The germline V gene has CDR1 LGHNA and CDR2 YNFKEQ. The V end lost 1 base, the J end lost 3 bases, and 9 bases lay between the germline ends. This CDR3 region has 14 residues. The CDR3 loop is CASSQVSRDTEAFF. The CDR3 DNA reads as TGTGCCAGCAGCCAAGTATCCAGGGACACTGAAGCTTTCTTT.

The chain combines TRBV11-3 with TRBJ2-3; the match to TRBD2 covers 10 bases. Losses at the gene ends were 5 bases for V and 6 bases for J; bases not matched to a gene: 8. The germline gives CDR1 SGHNT, CDR2 YENEEA. This CDR3 spans 15 amino acids. The CDR3 loop reads CASSPLAGASDTQYF. The CDR3 DNA follows: TGTGCCAGCAGCCCTCTAGCGGGAGCTTCCGATACGCAGTATTTT.

This clonotype occurred a few times. The chain joins TRBV6-2 or TRBV6-3 to TRBJ2-7; D gene ambiguous. Germline values: CDR1 MNHEY, CDR2 SVGEGT. CDR3 length: 16 amino acids. The V gene lost 7 bases and the J gene lost 0 bases, with 19 bases spanning the gap. In DNA, the CDR3 is TGTGCCAGCAAAGAGTTGGGTTTAACCAGCTCCTACGAGCAGTACTTC. It codes for CASKELGLTSSYEQYF.

This clonotype showed up just a few times. This chain connects TRBV6-6 to TRBJ2-5, with D possibly being TRBD1 (6 bases). Germline CDR1 and CDR2: MNHNY and SVGAGI (reference sequence). V was shortened by 2 bases and J by 0 bases, with 7 bases between the two germline ends. The CDR3 runs to 14 residues. CDR3 protein: CASSYKGDQETQYF. The CDR3 nucleotides read TGTGCCAGCAGTTACAAGGGGGACCAAGAGACCCAGTACTTC.